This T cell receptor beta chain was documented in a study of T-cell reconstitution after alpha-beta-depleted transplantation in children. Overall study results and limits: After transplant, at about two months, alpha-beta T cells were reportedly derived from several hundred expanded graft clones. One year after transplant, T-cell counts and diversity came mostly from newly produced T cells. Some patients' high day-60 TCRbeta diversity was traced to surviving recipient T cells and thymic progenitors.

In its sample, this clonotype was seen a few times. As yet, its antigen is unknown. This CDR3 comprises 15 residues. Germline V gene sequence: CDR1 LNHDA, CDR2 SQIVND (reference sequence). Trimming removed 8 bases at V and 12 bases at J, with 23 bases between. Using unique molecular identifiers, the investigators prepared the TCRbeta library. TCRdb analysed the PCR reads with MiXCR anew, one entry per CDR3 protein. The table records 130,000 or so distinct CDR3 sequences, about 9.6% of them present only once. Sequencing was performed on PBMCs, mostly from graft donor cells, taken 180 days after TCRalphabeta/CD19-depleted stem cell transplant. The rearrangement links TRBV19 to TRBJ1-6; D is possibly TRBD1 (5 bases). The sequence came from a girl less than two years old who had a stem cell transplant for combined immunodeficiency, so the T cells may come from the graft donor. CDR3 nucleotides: TGTGCCAGTGGAACCCTAGGGGACGGCTCTTTACCCCTCCACTTT. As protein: CASGTLGDGSLPLHF.